The clone carrying this TCR beta chain has a handful of counts. As yet, its antigen is unknown. Each of the donors had 8 to 10 milliliters of peripheral blood drawn into EDTA-treated Vacutainer tubes. At least 5.5 micrograms of total RNA were extracted per sample. The entry originates in a study of blood T cells in healthy people across ages. The study, taken as a whole, reports: Diversity of TCR beta correlated strongly with naive T cell percentage.

With a J-beta primer mix and a sample-barcoded 5' primer, a second PCR ran roughly 6 to 11 cycles. TCRdb re-called the 5' RACE reads through MiXCR, storing one row per CDR3 protein. The sample includes some 1.7 million distinct CDR3 sequences, 28% of them seen just once. CDR3 size: 15 residues. Trimming pared 2 bases from V and 5 bases from J, leaving 13 bases between. Germline V CDR1 and CDR2: LNHNV, YYDKDF (reference sequence). The V call is TRBV15, the J call TRBJ1-5; D is unresolved. The origin of this receptor is a woman aged 25 to 39 in good health. Sequencing was performed on blood. CDR3 protein: CATSRTGGRDQPQHF. The CDR3 nucleotides are TGTGCCACCAGCAGAACGGGCGGGAGGGATCAGCCCCAGCATTTT.